This T cell receptor (beta chain) was documented in a study of molecular identifiers for immune sequencing clone quantification. General study results and limits: Clones with over 20 RNA copies captured over 97% of effector molecules but under 1% of naive ones.

This clonotype was counted a single time. The antigen is unknown. The germline V gene encodes CDR1 SEHNR and CDR2 FQNEAQ (reference sequence). CDR3 length equals 16 residues. Germline trimming cut 5 bases from V and 0 bases from J; bases unmatched to any gene: 10. TCRdb recomputed calls from the PCR reads with MiXCR, one row per CDR3 protein. The sample lists about 640,000 distinct CDR3 sequences, less than 20% occurring once. Researchers sorted naive CD8 T cells as cells that were CD8+CD4-CCR7+CD45RA+. This sequence joins TRBV7-9 and TRBJ2-7, with 7 bases matching TRBD1. The sequence came from a human donor in good health. Some libraries in this study had Jurkat cell RNA spiked in. Material for sequencing was naive CD8+ T cells from blood, with Jurkat cell RNA spiked in. The subset here: FACS-sorted CD8+CD4-CCR7+CD45RA+ naive T cells. This CDR3 is CASSPNDRATSYEQYF. The CDR3 bases are TGTGCCAGCAGCCCAAATGACAGGGCCACCTCCTACGAGCAGTACTTC.